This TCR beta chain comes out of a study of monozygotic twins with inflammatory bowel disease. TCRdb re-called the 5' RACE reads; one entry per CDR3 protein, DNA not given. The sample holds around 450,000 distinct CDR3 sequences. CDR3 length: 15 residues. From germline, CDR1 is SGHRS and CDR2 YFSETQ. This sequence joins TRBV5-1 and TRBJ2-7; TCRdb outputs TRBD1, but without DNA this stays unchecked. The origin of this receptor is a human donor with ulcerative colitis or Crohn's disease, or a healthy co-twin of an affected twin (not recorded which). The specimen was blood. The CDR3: CASSSTGNGAYEQYF.